This T cell receptor beta chain appears in the sequencing data of a study of shared clonotypes between healthy human individuals. Overall study results and limits: Compared with clonotypes that all four donors shared, non-shared clonotypes had lower generation probabilities. Memory subsets had estimated richness that was generally smaller than that of naive subsets.

Some clones are missing from TCRdb's copy, which holds only in-frame ones; the method was immunoSEQ multiplex PCR. The sample holds 2 million to 2.5 million clones, about 94% seen once. The CDR3 totals 14 residues. The germline V gene encodes CDR1 SGHDT and CDR2 YYEEEE. The junction had 0 bases not matched to a gene; V was cut back by 0 bases and J by 5 bases. On this clone: Its antigen remains unknown. Other nucleotide sequences from this sample produce the same CDR3.

The rearrangement links TRBV5-6 to TRBJ1-4; 8 nucleotides align to TRBD1. Material: naive CD4+ T cells sorted from blood. The subset here: CD45RA+ positively selected. The origin of this receptor is a man younger than 35 in good health. The CDR3: CASSLGQGNEKLFF. CDR3 nucleotide sequence: TGTGCCAGCAGCTTGGGACAGGGGAATGAAAAACTGTTTTTT.